This TCR beta chain was captured in a study of shared clonotypes between healthy human individuals. Original methodology: Sequence data from immunoSEQ were junction-only and lacked quality scores; consequently, filtering differed. The assay was immunoSEQ multiplex PCR, and TCRdb's table has in-frame clones only and misses some. D and trimming were read from the DNA, whereas the V and J calls and clone size are those reported in that table. This repertoire shows a few million clones, 92% found once; its top ten account for 0.37%. Study-wide points: Although depth was large, rarefaction showed that sequencing of the sorted subsets was incomplete.

V lost 3 bases, J lost 6 bases, and 6 bases lay in between. CDR1 and CDR2 from the germline V gene are MDHEN and SYDVKM. The CDR3 sequence is 11 residues long. Turning to this clone: The antigen is undetermined.

The sequenced sample was naive CD4+ T cells from PBMCs. Stated subset: CD45RA+ positively selected. The chain links TRBV28 to TRBJ2-7; D remains ambiguous. The TCR was taken from a man aged 18 to 29 in good health. Some clones in this sample may be carry-over from other donors' samples. CDR3 bases: TGTGCCAGCAGTTTTAAGCTCGAGCAGTACTTC. Encoded protein: CASSFKLEQYF.